These 30 T cell receptor beta chains originate from one sample sequenced in a study of CD4 and CD8 cells across lung adenocarcinoma regions. TCRdb reprocessed the PCR reads via MiXCR and lists one record per CDR3 protein. This table has under 4,000 distinct CDR3 sequences, around 64% appearing once. The material sequenced was CD8+ T cells from the margin of a lung tumor. These receptors came from a female donor with lung adenocarcinoma. The CD4 and CD8 labels of this study may be unreliable.

A few counts support this clonotype. This chain links TRBV7-2 with TRBJ2-7; TRBD2 might be the D (6 bases). Trimming removed 1 base from V and 2 bases from J, with 12 bases in between. The CDR3 consists of 15 residues. Per germline, CDR1 SGHTA and CDR2 FQGNSA. CDR3 sequence reads: CASSLVRDLAYEQYF. The CDR3 nucleotides read TGTGCCAGCAGCTTAGTACGGGACTTAGCCTACGAGCAGTACTTC.

In the case of this clonotype: Its ends do not fully match the called genes, so a read error is possible. The V gene is TRBV6-1, the J gene TRBJ1-6; no clear D. The CDR3 is 16 amino acids. Germline V gene lookup returns CDR1 MNHNS and CDR2 SASEGT. The CDR3 protein is CASSPQFPSYNSPLRF. The CDR3, as DNA: TGTGCCAGCAGTCCCCAATTCCCGTCCTATAATTCACCCCTCCGCTTT.

To note about this clonotype: The germline gene is not matched at one end of the junction; a read error may be the cause. This chain joins TRBV10-1 and TRBJ2-1; 12 positions match TRBD2. This CDR3 spans 12 amino acids. Per germline, CDR1 WNHNN and CDR2 SYGVQD (reference sequence). CDR3 sequence (DNA): TGCGCCGGCAGTGCTAGCGGGGGGGGGCTGTTTTTC. Its protein is CAGSASGGGLFF.

The chain combines TRBV6-1 with TRBJ2-1, with 8 positions matching TRBD2. CDR1 and CDR2 from the germline V gene are MNHNS and SASEGT. The CDR3 spans 15 residues. The trim removed 9 bases at V and 0 bases at J, leaving 7 bases unmatched. The CDR3 region is CASSPLAGSYNEQFF. The CDR3 DNA reads as TGTGCCAGTAGTCCCCTAGCGGGCTCCTACAATGAGCAGTTCTTC.

Details on this clonotype: One junction end does not reproduce the germline sequence, and a read error may be involved. The rearrangement uses TRBV6-1 and TRBJ2-7, with D possibly matching TRBD2 (5 bases). Germline-derived CDR1 and CDR2 are MNHNS and SASEGT. This CDR3 contains 14 residues. CDR3 residues: CASSKADLSYEQYF. DNA for the CDR3: TGTGCCAGCAGTAAAGCGGATCTCTCCTACGAGCAGTACTTC.

V usage is TRBV11-3 and J usage is TRBJ2-1; the match to TRBD2 covers 13 bases. The V segment lost 3 bases and the J segment 4 bases; nucleotides outside the gene matches: 3. Per the germline V gene, CDR1 is SGHNT and CDR2 is YENEEA. The CDR3 runs to 16 residues. CDR3 in amino acids: CASSFGTSGVYNEQFF. Here the CDR3 DNA reads TGTGCCAGCAGCTTCGGGACTAGCGGGGTTTACAATGAGCAGTTCTTC.

This clonotype has more than one count but fewer than ten. This sequence joins TRBV6-4 and TRBJ1-6; 9 bases agree with TRBD1. Trimming removed 7 bases from V and 6 bases from J; junction bases left unmatched: 7. Germline-derived CDR1 and CDR2 are MRHNA and SNTAGT. The CDR3 totals 15 residues. CDR3 in amino acids: CASNRGLVGNSPLHF. The CDR3 nucleotides read TGTGCCAGCAACAGGGGGCTAGTCGGTAATTCACCCCTCCACTTT.

The chain employs TRBV6-5 and TRBJ2-5; D call uncertain. The CDR3 extends over 14 amino acids. Trimming pared 5 bases from V and 2 bases from J, leaving 12 bases between. Germline V gene lookup returns CDR1 MNHEY and CDR2 SVGAGI. The CDR3 DNA sequence: TGTGCCAGCAGTCACACACAAGGTCAAGAGACCCAGTACTTC. This encodes CASSHTQGQETQYF.

This clonotype was counted only a few times. The gene calls are TRBV12-3 or TRBV12-4 and TRBJ2-7; TRBD1 is a possible D gene (5 bases). The J call could be wrong; TRBJ2-5 is a better fit for the DNA end. There are 13 residues in the CDR3. This CDR3 is CASSPGRVETQYF. CDR3 coding DNA: TGTGCCAGCAGTCCGGGCAGGGTTGAGACCCAGTACTTC.

The genes are TRBV6-1 and TRBJ2-3, with 12 bases matching TRBD2. Germline trimming cut 5 bases from V and 4 bases from J; bases unmatched to any gene: 10. This CDR3 region has 17 residues. In germline, CDR1 is MNHNS, CDR2 SASEGT. The CDR3 loop is CASSPLRLAGDADTQYF. DNA for the CDR3: TGTGCCAGCAGTCCTCTTAGACTAGCGGGAGATGCAGATACGCAGTATTTT.

Only a few counts were recorded for this clonotype. V usage is TRBV6-1 and J usage is TRBJ2-2; D is perhaps TRBD1 (5 bases). The CDR3 length is 18 residues. V lost 2 bases and J 1 base, leaving 17 bases between the germline ends. In germline, CDR1 is MNHNS, CDR2 SASEGT. The DNA of the CDR3 is TGTGCCAGCAGTGAACGCCTCCCAGGGATAGGGAACACCGGGGAGCTGTTTTTT. This sequence encodes CASSERLPGIGNTGELFF.

The chain recombines TRBV6-1 with TRBJ2-1; 10 bases are a match to TRBD2. The CDR3 covers 14 residues. Germline lookup yields CDR1 MNHNS and CDR2 SASEGT. The V gene end was trimmed by 3 bases and the J gene end by 5 bases; junction bases not matched to a gene: 1. In DNA, the CDR3 is TGTGCCAGCAGTGAGCTAGCGGGAGACAATGAGCAGTTCTTC. Its protein product is CASSELAGDNEQFF.

Details on this clonotype: Relative to the germline gene, one junction end is altered; a read error may explain this. This chain links TRBV6-1 with TRBJ2-5, with 9 bases fitting TRBD2. CDR1 is MNHNS, CDR2 SASEGT, per germline. This CDR3 comprises 15 residues. The CDR3 sequence is CASRLNAGGGETQYF. CDR3 DNA sequence: TGTGCCAGCCGGCTTAATGCGGGGGGGGGAGAGACCCAGTACTTT.

This chain joins TRBV7-2 and TRBJ1-3, with D possibly TRBD1 on 6 matching bases. Trimming pared 1 base from V and 2 bases from J, leaving 9 bases between. The CDR3 contains 15 residues. Per the germline V gene, CDR1 is SGHTA and CDR2 is FQGNSA. The CDR3 region is CASSLDRVAGNTIYF. CDR3 in DNA: TGTGCCAGCAGCTTAGACAGGGTCGCTGGAAACACCATATATTTT. Based on the CDR3 plus reference TRBV7-2 and TRBJ1-3, the full variable domain is GAGVSQSPSNKVTEKGKDVELRCDPISGHTALYWYRQSLGQGLEFLIYFQGNSAPDKSGLPSDRFSAERTGGSVSTLTIQRTQQEDSAVYLCASSLDRVAGNTIYFGEGSWLTVV.

J is TRBJ2-5 and V is TRBV6-5; no firm D call. CDR3 size: 13 residues. Germline V gives CDR1 MNHEY, CDR2 SVGAGI. V lost 4 bases and J 2 bases, leaving 8 bases between the germline ends. The CDR3 protein is CASSWTSQETQYF. CDR3 DNA sequence: TGTGCCAGCAGTTGGACGAGTCAAGAGACCCAGTACTTC.

V and J are TRBV6-5 and TRBJ2-2; D call uncertain. The CDR3 runs to 16 residues. The V end lost 0 bases, the J end lost 6 bases, and 14 bases lay between the germline ends. CDR1 is MNHEY and CDR2 is SVGAGI in the germline V gene. The CDR3 loop is CASSYSPGINPGELFF. CDR3 nucleotide sequence: TGTGCCAGCAGTTACTCACCTGGCATAAATCCCGGGGAGCTGTTTTTT.

The chain recombines TRBV6-1 with TRBJ2-3; the match to TRBD2 covers 8 bases. The J call is in doubt because the DNA end fits TRBJ2-7 better. The CDR3 has 20 residues. The germline V gene encodes CDR1 MNHNS and CDR2 SASEGT. The DNA for the CDR3 is TGTGCCAGCAGCGCCCCGGGGGGGGGGGGGGGGGGCCGCGACAAAGATACGCAGTACTTC. This encodes CASSAPGGGGGGRDKDTQYF.

The CDR3 is CASIPGQGYGYTF. The DNA for the CDR3 is TGTGCCAGCATCCCTGGACAGGGCTATGGCTACACCTTC. The V and J genes are TRBV6-1 and TRBJ1-2; 8 bases agree with TRBD1. CDR1 is MNHNS, CDR2 SASEGT, per germline. The V segment lost 7 bases and the J segment 4 bases; nucleotides outside the gene matches: 5. This CDR3 contains 13 residues.

The chain links TRBV12-3 or TRBV12-4 to TRBJ1-4; no firm D call. There are 15 residues in the CDR3. The V and J ends lost 6 bases and 8 bases respectively, with 19 bases between them. The CDR3 sequence: CASRDRTGTEEKLFF. The DNA of the CDR3 is TGTGCCAGCAGGGACCGGACGGGAACGGAGGAAAAACTGTTTTTT.

This chain joins TRBV12-3 or TRBV12-4 and TRBJ2-6; the D gene is possibly TRBD1 (5 bases). This CDR3 has 15 residues. The germline V and J ends were trimmed by 3 bases and 4 bases, with 10 bases remaining between them. DNA for the CDR3: TGTGCCAGCAGTTTCCAGGGTTTAGGGGCCAACGTCCTGACTTTC. As protein: CASSFQGLGANVLTF.

V is TRBV6-1 and J is TRBJ1-3, with D unresolved. With 6 bases removed from V and 0 bases from J, the gap between germline ends came to 12 bases. The V gene's germline CDR1 is MNHNS and CDR2 SASEGT. CDR3 size: 15 residues. The CDR3 bases are TGTGCCAGCAGCGAACTTATTCTCTCTGGAAACACCATATATTTT. Translation gives CASSELILSGNTIYF.

The rearrangement joins TRBV6-1 to TRBJ2-7; TRBD1 aligns across 10 bases. Germline values: CDR1 MNHNS, CDR2 SASEGT. CDR3 length equals 16 residues. V shed 4 bases, J shed 4 bases, and the junction held 10 bases outside the gene matches. CDR3 nucleotides: TGTGCCAGCAGTGGACGGGACAGGGGCGGGTTGTACGAGCAGTACTTC. Amino acid sequence: CASSGRDRGGLYEQYF.

The chain combines TRBV10-3 with TRBJ2-2, with 7 positions matching TRBD2. Trimming took 7 bases from V and 5 from J; bases not matched to a gene: 4. The CDR3 has 13 residues. Germline V gene data show CDR1 as ENHRY and CDR2 as SYGVKD. The CDR3 spells CAITAGVTGELFF. CDR3 sequence (DNA): TGTGCCATCACCGCGGGAGTGACCGGGGAGCTGTTTTTT.

The V call is TRBV4-1, the J call TRBJ1-5; TRBD1 aligns across 12 bases. Unmatched junction bases numbered 14, after V lost 4 bases and J lost 4 bases. Per germline, CDR1 MGHRA and CDR2 YSYEKL. The CDR3 totals 19 residues. The CDR3 is CASSPTLGQGAVWNQPQHF. The CDR3 DNA is TGCGCCAGCAGCCCGACTCTGGGACAGGGGGCTGTTTGGAATCAGCCCCAGCATTTT.

A few counts support this clonotype. The chain joins TRBV6-1 to TRBJ2-7, with D possibly matching TRBD2 (6 bases). In germline, CDR1 is MNHNS, CDR2 SASEGT. Trimming cost V 3 bases and J 1 base, with 7 bases left between them. The CDR3 extends over 13 amino acids. CDR3 region: CASSEGGSYEQYF. The CDR3 coding sequence is TGTGCCAGCAGTGAGGGGGGTTCCTACGAGCAGTACTTC.

V usage is TRBV6-1 and J usage is TRBJ2-5; D tentatively reads TRBD1 or TRBD2 (5 bases each). V lost 4 bases to trimming and J lost 4 bases, with 19 bases between them. Per germline, CDR1 MNHNS and CDR2 SASEGT. CDR3 length: 16 residues. The DNA for the CDR3 is TGTGCCAGCAGTGTCGGGACCGGCTCGAAGGGAGAGACCCAGTACTTC. Translation gives CASSVGTGSKGETQYF.

This clonotype rates as large (0.1 to 1%). The junction shows a germline mismatch at one end, possibly a read error. The chain carries TRBV6-5 and TRBJ2-1, with D possibly matching TRBD2 (6 bases). CDR3 length equals 12 residues. Germline-derived CDR1 and CDR2 are MNHEY and SVGAGI. Here the CDR3 DNA reads TGTGCCAGCAGTTACGGGGCGGGACCCTGGGTATTC. Its translation: CASSYGAGPWVF.

This clonotype was observed once. V usage is TRBV6-1 and J usage is TRBJ2-3, with 15 nucleotides matching TRBD2. The CDR3 is 18 amino acids. The germline V gene encodes CDR1 MNHNS and CDR2 SASEGT. Germline trimming cut 6 bases from V and 1 base from J; bases unmatched to any gene: 8. In nucleotides, the CDR3 is TGTGCCAGCAGACGGACTAGCGGGGGGGCGGGGGGCACAGATACGCAGTATTTT. The encoded protein is CASRRTSGGAGGTDTQYF.

The chain has TRBV6-5 and TRBJ1-4, with no clear D. This CDR3 has 13 residues. V lost 0 bases to trimming and J lost 4 bases, with 3 bases between them. Per the germline V gene, CDR1 is MNHEY and CDR2 is SVGAGI. The CDR3 is CASSYSGNEKLFF. The CDR3 coding sequence is TGTGCCAGCAGTTACTCTGGTAATGAAAAACTGTTTTTT.

The V call is TRBV6-1, the J call TRBJ2-7, with 8 nucleotides matching TRBD1. Trimming took 6 bases from V and 0 from J; bases not matched to a gene: 7. CDR1 and CDR2 from the germline V gene are MNHNS and SASEGT. This CDR3 spans 15 amino acids. The CDR3 here is CASRTPGQVSYEQYF. The CDR3 bases are TGTGCCAGCAGAACCCCGGGACAGGTCTCCTACGAGCAGTACTTC.